The source of this TCR beta chain is a study of beta chain features in type 1 diabetes (dated by TCRdb to 2017 to 2018). Background for the entire study: Mean age, gender distribution, total cell number and subset yield did not differ between patients and healthy donors. A total of roughly 99,000,000 sorted cells were examined across all samples, and the number of cells per subset was strongly correlated with RNA yield. The study compared TCRB repertoires of sorted circulating CD4+ T cell subsets between recently diagnosed type 1 diabetes patients and matched healthy donors. Whereas all 30 or so donors provided naive and central memory subsets, regulatory and stem cell-like memory subsets were isolated from just 8 patients and about eight healthy donors.

Beyond this particular receptor, the publication reports: PCR might favor shorter templates, but patient and control samples were amplified and corrected together, so any skew would affect both groups equally. The naive, central memory and regulatory TCRB repertoires appeared to resemble one another more closely among patients than among healthy donors. At VDJ recombination sites, type 1 diabetes patients had fewer insertions and more deleted nucleotides, which implies abnormalities in thymic rearrangement. Because cDNA was sequenced instead of genomic DNA, activated cells with high expression could be over-represented, although the groups did not differ in activation or CD3 levels. Type 1 diabetes patients showed a moderate but significant shortening of TCRB CDR3 length in all four CD4+ subsets. Only small numbers of individuals were included in the HLA sub-analyses, which left unresolved whether HLA type had any influence on TCRB rearrangement.

From the cysteine up to the phenylalanine, the CDR3 has a length of 14 residues. Just the 42-base CDR3 DNA is kept, in frame starting at base 1. The junction shows trimming of 1 base on V and 3 bases on J, plus 7 bases between the germline ends. As encoded in the germline V gene (reference sequence), CDR1 is SGHAT while CDR2 is FQDESV. Details on this clone: No cognate antigen has been identified for it. Nothing much larger sits one base from this clone, and base qualities are not available.

The entire isolated RNA was reverse transcribed using the High Capacity cDNA Reverse Transcription Kit, and thus expressed TCRB transcripts were sequenced. Deep immunoSEQ sequencing was performed on naive, central memory and regulatory T cell samples, with an average of roughly 4 million total reads per sample. Sorted cells were lysed in RLT buffer and RNA was extracted with DNase-treated RNeasy Micro or Mini kits, depending on cell number. Each cell subset was processed separately to prevent cross-contamination, with patient and healthy donor samples processed together. TCRB sequences were amplified from cDNA with the immunoSEQ multiplex PCR, producing 87-bp fragments spanning the CDR3 region. Amplicons were sequenced on the Illumina HiSeq platform. Under the source paper's analysis protocol: PCR bias was computationally corrected using synthetic template baselines, reads within Hamming distance 2 were collapsed, and singletons that could not be merged were discarded. By aligning reads against IMGT, V, D and J genes, CDR3 length, and insertions or deletions at six rearrangement sites were assigned. Within each subset, clonotype counts were normalized to the number of sorted cells before true diversity and Gini coefficients were calculated with the tcR R package. Repertoire sharing was quantified using the overlap coefficient calculated on TCRB nucleotide sequences. Out-of-frame TCRB sequences from naive cells were analyzed as a proxy for the pre-selection repertoire. In TCRdb, the immuneACCESS table is reduced to in-frame sequences with V and J assigned. These tables do not hold every clone; where another copy was compared, an unresolved V gene accounts for under half, and the others remain unexplained. For V, J and clone size, that table is used; D and trimming come from the DNA. Here the sample has under 450,000 clones; around 13% occur a single time. The leading ten clones occupy roughly 0.038% of the sample.

Each donor gave one peripheral blood draw, about 110 mL on average, collected into heparinised tubes. A BD FACSAria II and a panel including CD45RO, CCR7, CD25, CD127, CD95 and CD27 were used to sort naive, central memory, regulatory and stem cell-like memory CD4+ T cells. All sorted populations exceeded 95% purity. PBMCs were isolated right away by Lymphoprep density gradient centrifugation and were stained directly, without culture. So that batch effects would be minimized, each experiment stained and sorted samples in pairs, pairing one healthy donor with one patient. What was sequenced was naive CD4+ T cells from blood. This sample's cell subset or site label indicates: true naive CD4+ T cells. The sequence came from a man aged 25 to 45 in good health. The chain is made from TRBV11-1 and TRBJ2-4; the D gene is not confidently resolved. The DNA sequence is as follows: TGTGCCAGCAGCTTAGGACAAGGCAAAAACATTCAGTACTTC. Its protein product is CASSLGQGKNIQYF. The full variable domain, completed from the reference TRBV11-1 and TRBJ2-4 proteins outside the CDR3, reads EAEVAQSPRYKITEKSQAVAFWCDPISGHATLYWYRQILGQGPELLVQFQDESVVDDSQLPKDRFSAERLKGVDSTLKIQPAELGDSAMYLCASSLGQGKNIQYFGAGTRLSVL.